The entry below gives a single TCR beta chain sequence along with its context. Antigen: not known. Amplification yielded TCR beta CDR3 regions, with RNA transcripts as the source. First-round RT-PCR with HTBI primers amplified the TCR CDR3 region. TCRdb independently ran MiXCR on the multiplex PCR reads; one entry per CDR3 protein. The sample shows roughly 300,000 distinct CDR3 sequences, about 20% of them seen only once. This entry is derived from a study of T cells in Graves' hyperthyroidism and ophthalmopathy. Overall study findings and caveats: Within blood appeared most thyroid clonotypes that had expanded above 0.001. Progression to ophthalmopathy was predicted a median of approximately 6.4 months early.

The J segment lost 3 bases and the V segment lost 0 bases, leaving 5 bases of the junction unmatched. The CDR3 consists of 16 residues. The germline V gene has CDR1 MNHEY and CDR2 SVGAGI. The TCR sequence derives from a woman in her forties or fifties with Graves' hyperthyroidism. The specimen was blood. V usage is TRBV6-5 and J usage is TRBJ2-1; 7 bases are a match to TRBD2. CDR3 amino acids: CASSYSVPGGYNEQFF. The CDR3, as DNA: TGTGCCAGCAGTTACTCTGTCCCGGGAGGCTACAATGAGCAGTTCTTC.